This entry describes one TCR beta chain. This clonotype has a count of ten or more. Its target antigen remains unknown. It has no much larger one-base neighbor in the sample; base qualities were not kept. This sample was included in a study of CD8 T cells in ankylosing spondylitis (dated by TCRdb to 2015 to 2018). About the investigation overall: The study set out to find disease-linked TCR variants by profiling T cell receptor beta repertoires in ankylosing spondylitis patients and healthy donors. The whole study cohort included some 100 healthy donors and roughly 24 ankylosing spondylitis patients. Peripheral blood samples were taken, and synovial fluid was additionally collected from ankylosing spondylitis patients.

The study at large found these results: The disease-linked clones were reported to be significantly enriched in matched synovial fluid samples from ankylosing spondylitis patients. Blood from ankylosing spondylitis patients appeared to be characterized by a TCR beta motif made up of eight highly homologous amino acid variants. Some TCR beta motif variants had previously been reported in synovial fluid and blood of reactive arthritis patients, which suggested common disease-initiation mechanisms. A CD8+ phenotype was shown by the disease-linked clones, which were found at relatively low frequencies in peripheral blood.

The instrument given in TCRdb is Illumina HiSeq 2500. Quantitative 5'-RACE with molecular barcodes was the method used to prepare the TCR beta libraries. The study's own analysis went as follows. Disease-linked TCR variants were identified with a new computational method built on a probabilistic model of VDJ rearrangement. TCRdb reworked the public reads: Q25 trimming with fastp, MiXCR clone assembly, productive beta chains retained. Duplicate CDR3 protein sequences are folded into a single record with the most common DNA and genes. Clone size and V and J calls follow TCRdb, not the original study. This sample is represented by about 240,000 distinct CDR3 sequences; under 12% of them were singletons. The biggest ten clones account for about 2.8% of the sample. The receptor was isolated from a male donor with ankylosing spondylitis or in good health (not recorded which). Material: blood, either unsorted or a sorted T cell fraction (not recorded which).

The DNA sequence follows: TGTGCCAGCAGTGACACAGGTTTCGGAGGCATTCAGTACTTC. Its coded protein is CASSDTGFGGIQYF. The chain uses TRBV12-3 or TRBV12-4 and TRBJ2-4, with the D call perhaps TRBD1 or TRBD2, as 5 bases match in each case. Measured from the cysteine to the phenylalanine, the CDR3 is 14 residues long. Kept here is only the CDR3 DNA, which spans 42 bases and is read in frame from base 1. V loses 5 bases of germline sequence and J loses 9 bases, and the interval between the two ends is 17 bases.